The clone carrying this TCR beta chain has at least ten counts. Its matching antigen is unknown. These data originate in a study of T-cell memory formation after mild COVID-19. TCRdb re-derived calls from the 5' RACE reads in MiXCR, one entry per CDR3 protein. This table holds 90,000 to 120,000 distinct CDR3 sequences, about 15% found once. The study's findings and limits: Contracting CD4+ clones sat mainly in CM and EM; CD8+ in EMRA. Cross-reactive memory appears to have joined, as suggested by some responding clones showing up in pre-infection memory.

Per germline, CDR1 SQVTM and CDR2 ANQGSEA. The CDR3 consists of 14 residues. V was cut by 3 bases and J by 4 bases, with 15 bases left in between. J is TRBJ1-2 and V is TRBV29-1; D uncertain. The origin of this receptor is a man younger than 30 who had mild COVID-19 (a few samples of this study predate the infection). Cell type and time point are not known. The specimen sequenced was PBMCs or a T cell subset sorted from them (not recorded which). The CDR3 sequence: CSVDLSQTTYGYTF. CDR3 coding DNA: TGCAGCGTTGATCTCAGTCAGACCACCTATGGCTACACCTTC.